This TCR beta chain is drawn from a study of blood T cell repertoires in COVID-19. The CDR3 covers 14 residues. Germline CDR1 and CDR2: MNHEY and SMNVEV (reference sequence). The V end was cut by 5 bases, the J end by 5 bases, with 15 bases between. Using immunoSEQ multiplex PCR, the repertoire was profiled, and TCRdb retains in-frame clones only, with some absent. This repertoire shows approximately 250,000 clones, around 83% found once; its top ten account for 3.6%. The source of this sequence is a man younger than 30 with active or convalescent COVID-19. Material for sequencing was peripheral blood. The J gene is TRBJ2-5, the V gene TRBV27, with D uncertain. In DNA form, the CDR3 reads TGTGCCAGCAGTATGGGCCATCCCATCGAGACCCAGTACTTC. Translated, it gives CASSMGHPIETQYF.